This is a list of T cell receptor beta chains from one sample in a study of beta chain features in type 1 diabetes. Profiled with immunoSEQ multiplex PCR; TCRdb holds only in-frame clones, not every one. The sample lists about 280,000 clones, approximately 15% seen once, with 0.015% to 0.017% in the top ten. Sequencing used naive CD4+ T cells from blood. The receptor set was obtained from a man aged 18 to 35 with type 1 diabetes. CDR3s include the opening cysteine and the closing phenylalanine or tryptophan. A D gene is named only where the DNA matches it firmly. A row's size may be missing; if present it is once, few, many or a size class.

J gene: TRBJ2-7
D gene: TRBD1
clone size: few
V gene: TRBV4-3
CDR3 DNA: TGCGCCAGCAGCCAAAGGGGCAGGGGGTCCTACGAGCAGTACTTC
CDR3 protein: CASSQRGRGSYEQYF

J gene: TRBJ2-5
D gene: TRBD1
clone size: few
V gene: TRBV5-1
CDR3 DNA: TGCGCCAGCAGCCAAGGGACAGTCCAAGAGACCCAGTACTTC
CDR3 protein: CASSQGTVQETQYF

J gene: TRBJ1-1
D gene: -
clone size: few
V gene: TRBV7-9
CDR3 DNA: TGTGCCAGCAGCTCCCCCAGGGGAATGAACACTGAAGCTTTCTTT
CDR3 protein: CASSSPRGMNTEAFF

J gene: TRBJ2-5
D gene: TRBD1
clone size: few
V gene: TRBV29-1
CDR3 DNA: TGCAGCGTTGTAGACAGGGGTTTGAGTGAGCAGTACTTC
CDR3 protein: CSVVDRGLSEQYF

J gene: TRBJ2-1
D gene: -
clone size: few
V gene: TRBV30
CDR3 DNA: TGTGCCTGGAGCTCGGACAGTATTGTTAATAGGGAGCAGTTCTTC
CDR3 protein: CAWSSDSIVNREQFF

J gene: TRBJ1-2
D gene: TRBD1
clone size: few
V gene: TRBV28
CDR3 DNA: TGTGCCAGCAGCCTGGGACAGGGGTACTATGGCTACACCTTC
CDR3 protein: CASSLGQGYYGYTF

J gene: TRBJ2-2
D gene: -
clone size: -
V gene: TRBV28
CDR3 DNA: TGTGCCAGCAGTTTATGGCGCGGGGAGCTGTTTTTT
CDR3 protein: CASSLWRGELFF

J gene: TRBJ2-3
D gene: -
clone size: -
V gene: TRBV5-1
CDR3 DNA: TGCGCCAGCAGCTTGACCGCTCGGAGCACAGATACGCAGTATTTT
CDR3 protein: CASSLTARSTDTQYF

J gene: TRBJ2-1
D gene: TRBD2
clone size: few
V gene: TRBV27
CDR3 DNA: TGTGCCAGCGGGATTCTAGCGGCCTACAATGAGCAGTTCTTC
CDR3 protein: CASGILAAYNEQFF

J gene: TRBJ1-5
D gene: TRBD1
clone size: -
V gene: TRBV7-9
CDR3 DNA: TGTGCCAGCAGCCAAACAGGGGTGGAGCAGCCCCAGCATTTT
CDR3 protein: CASSQTGVEQPQHF

J gene: TRBJ2-1
D gene: TRBD2
clone size: few
V gene: TRBV7-2
CDR3 DNA: TGTGCCAGCAGCCCCTTAGCGGGCGGTTACAATGAGCAGTTCTTC
CDR3 protein: CASSPLAGGYNEQFF

J gene: TRBJ1-2
D gene: TRBD1
clone size: -
V gene: TRBV5-1
CDR3 DNA: TGCGCCAGCAGCTTGGGGACAGGGGGCAACTATGGCTACACCTTC
CDR3 protein: CASSLGTGGNYGYTF

J gene: TRBJ2-7
D gene: -
clone size: -
V gene: TRBV15
CDR3 DNA: TGTGCCACCAGCAACCGCGGCCGCTACGAGCAGTACTTC
CDR3 protein: CATSNRGRYEQYF

J gene: TRBJ2-7
D gene: TRBD2
clone size: -
V gene: TRBV18
CDR3 DNA: TGTGCCAGCTCATACGCGTACTCGGGAGGGCCTTACGAGCAGTACTTC
CDR3 protein: CASSYAYSGGPYEQYF

J gene: TRBJ2-7
D gene: TRBD1
clone size: few
V gene: TRBV29-1
CDR3 DNA: TGCAGCGTGGGGACAGGGAGTGCCTACGAGCAGTACTTC
CDR3 protein: CSVGTGSAYEQYF

J gene: TRBJ2-3
D gene: TRBD1
clone size: -
V gene: TRBV7-2
CDR3 DNA: TGTGCCAGCAGCTTTTTCGGACAGGGCACAGATACGCAGTATTTT
CDR3 protein: CASSFFGQGTDTQYF

J gene: TRBJ2-1
D gene: -
clone size: -
V gene: TRBV5-1
CDR3 DNA: TGCGCCAGCAGCTCCCCCGGGAGTTTCAATGAGCAGTTCTTC
CDR3 protein: CASSSPGSFNEQFF

J gene: TRBJ2-1
D gene: -
clone size: few
V gene: TRBV7-2
CDR3 DNA: TGTGCCAGCAGCTTGGGTCTAGACTATGAGCAGTTCTTC
CDR3 protein: CASSLGLDYEQFF

J gene: TRBJ1-1
D gene: -
clone size: few
V gene: TRBV9
CDR3 DNA: TGTGCCAGCAGCGTCGTTTGGAACACTGAAGCTTTCTTT
CDR3 protein: CASSVVWNTEAFF

J gene: TRBJ2-3
D gene: TRBD2
clone size: -
V gene: TRBV9
CDR3 DNA: TGTGCCAGCAGCGTAGGGTGGGGGGGAACAGATACGCAGTATTTT
CDR3 protein: CASSVGWGGTDTQYF

J gene: TRBJ2-1
D gene: TRBD2
clone size: -
V gene: TRBV5-4
CDR3 DNA: TGTGCCAGCAGCAGACAAACGGGGGGGTACGACAATGAGCAGTTCTTC
CDR3 protein: CASSRQTGGYDNEQFF

J gene: TRBJ1-2
D gene: -
clone size: -
V gene: TRBV7-9
CDR3 DNA: TGTGCCAGCAGCTTAGAGTCGGGATCCATCTATGGCTACACCTTC
CDR3 protein: CASSLESGSIYGYTF

J gene: TRBJ1-5
D gene: -
clone size: few
V gene: TRBV9
CDR3 DNA: TGTGCCAGCAGCGTAGACGGAGGATCCAATCAGCCCCAGCATTTT
CDR3 protein: CASSVDGGSNQPQHF

J gene: TRBJ2-3
D gene: TRBD2
clone size: -
V gene: TRBV5-4
CDR3 DNA: TGTGCCAGCAGCTTACTAGCGGGGAACACAGATACGCAGTATTTT
CDR3 protein: CASSLLAGNTDTQYF

J gene: TRBJ2-7
D gene: TRBD1
clone size: -
V gene: TRBV2
CDR3 DNA: TGTGCCAGCGACCGACCGGACAGGGACTCCTACGAGCAGTACTTC
CDR3 protein: CASDRPDRDSYEQYF

J gene: TRBJ2-1
D gene: TRBD1
clone size: -
V gene: TRBV18
CDR3 DNA: TGTGCCAGCTCACCGCCCGACAGGGTCCACTACAATGAGCAGTTCTTC
CDR3 protein: CASSPPDRVHYNEQFF

J gene: TRBJ1-5
D gene: -
clone size: few
V gene: TRBV14
CDR3 DNA: TGTGCCAGCAGCCAAGACAGGGGCGATAGCAATCAGCCCCAGCATTTT
CDR3 protein: CASSQDRGDSNQPQHF

J gene: TRBJ1-4
D gene: -
clone size: few
V gene: TRBV4-2
CDR3 DNA: TGTGCCAGCAGCTTGCAGGGAGGAGGTGAAAAACTGTTTTTT
CDR3 protein: CASSLQGGGEKLFF

J gene: TRBJ2-3
D gene: -
clone size: -
V gene: TRBV30
CDR3 DNA: TGTGCCTGGAGTGTTGGCGGGAGCACAGATACGCAGTATTTT
CDR3 protein: CAWSVGGSTDTQYF

J gene: TRBJ1-2
D gene: -
clone size: few
V gene: TRBV11-1
CDR3 DNA: TGTGCCAGCAGCCCCGACTGGAACTATGGCTACACCTTC
CDR3 protein: CASSPDWNYGYTF

J gene: TRBJ1-6
D gene: TRBD1
clone size: few
V gene: TRBV2
CDR3 DNA: TGTGCCAGCAGGGGACAGGGAGATAATTCACCCCTCCACTTT
CDR3 protein: CASRGQGDNSPLHF